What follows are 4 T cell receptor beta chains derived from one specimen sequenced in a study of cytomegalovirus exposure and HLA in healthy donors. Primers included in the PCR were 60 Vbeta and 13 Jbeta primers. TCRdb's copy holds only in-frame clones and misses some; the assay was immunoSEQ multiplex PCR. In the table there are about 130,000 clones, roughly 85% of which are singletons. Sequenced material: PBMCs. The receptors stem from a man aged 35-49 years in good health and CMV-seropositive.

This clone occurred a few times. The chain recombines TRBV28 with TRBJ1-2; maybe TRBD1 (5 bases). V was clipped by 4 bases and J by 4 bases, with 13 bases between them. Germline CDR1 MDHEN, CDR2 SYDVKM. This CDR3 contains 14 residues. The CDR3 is CASSYGDGGYGYTF. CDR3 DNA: TGTGCCAGCAGTTATGGGGACGGGGGCTATGGCTACACCTTC.

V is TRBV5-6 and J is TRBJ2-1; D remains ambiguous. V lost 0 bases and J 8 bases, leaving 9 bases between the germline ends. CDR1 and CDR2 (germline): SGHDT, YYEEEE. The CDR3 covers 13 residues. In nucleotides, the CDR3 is TGTGCCAGCAGCTTGGGCCCCTCGGATGAGCAGTTCTTC. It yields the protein CASSLGPSDEQFF. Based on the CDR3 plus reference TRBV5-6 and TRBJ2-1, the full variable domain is DAGVTQSPTHLIKTRGQQVTLRCSPKSGHDTVSWYQQALGQGPQFIFQYYEEEERQRGNFPDRFSGHQFPNYSSELNVNALLLGDSALYLCASSLGPSDEQFFGPGTRLTVL.

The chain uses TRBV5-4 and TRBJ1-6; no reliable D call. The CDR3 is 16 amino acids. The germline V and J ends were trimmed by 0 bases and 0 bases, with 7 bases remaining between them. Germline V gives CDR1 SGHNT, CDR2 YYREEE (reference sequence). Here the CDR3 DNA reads TGTGCCAGCAGCTTGGAAGGGAGCTCCTATAATTCACCCCTCCACTTT. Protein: CASSLEGSSYNSPLHF.

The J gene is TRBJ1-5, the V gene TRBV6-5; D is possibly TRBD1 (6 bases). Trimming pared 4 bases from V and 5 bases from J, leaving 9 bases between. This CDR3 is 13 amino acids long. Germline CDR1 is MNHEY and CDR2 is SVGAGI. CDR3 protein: CASSSGVYQPQHF. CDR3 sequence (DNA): TGTGCCAGCAGTTCAGGGGTTTATCAGCCCCAGCATTTT.